Each of the 32 T cell receptor beta chains below was sequenced from the same sample in a study of shared clonotypes between healthy human individuals. The naive CD8 fraction comprised CD45RO-negative cells positively selected for CCR7 and excluded terminally differentiated effector memory CD45RA+ cells. Using immunoSEQ multiplex PCR, the repertoire was profiled, and TCRdb retains in-frame clones only, with some absent. Of approximately 740,000 clones in the sample, around 92% were seen once. Sequenced sample: naive CD8+ T cells sorted from blood. The receptors here all came from a man between 25 and 39 years old in good health.

Only one count was recorded for this clone. The chain uses TRBV5-4 and TRBJ2-1; TRBD1 matches 11 bases. The CDR3 runs to 16 residues. J gave up 2 bases and V 6 bases, and 7 bases lay outside the gene matches. The germline gives CDR1 SGHNT, CDR2 YYREEE (reference sequence). CDR3 coding DNA: TGTGCCAGCATGAGAGGGACAGGGGGGGCCTACAATGAGCAGTTCTTC. This gives the protein CASMRGTGGAYNEQFF.

This sequence joins TRBV2 and TRBJ2-7, with D perhaps TRBD2 (5 bases). V lost 8 bases and J lost 3, with 5 bases in between. The CDR3 sequence is 10 residues long. Germline V gene data show CDR1 as SNHLY and CDR2 as FYNNEI. CDR3 protein: CASAGYEQYF. In nucleotides, the CDR3 is TGTGCCAGCGCGGGCTACGAGCAGTACTTC.

The rearrangement joins TRBV5-1 to TRBJ2-3; D possibly corresponds to TRBD2 (5 bases). Germline CDR1 and CDR2: SGHRS and YFSETQ. V was cut by 4 bases and J by 3 bases, with 12 bases left in between. This CDR3 contains 14 residues. CDR3 coding DNA: TGCGCCAGCAGCCCGGAGGTAGAAACAGATACGCAGTATTTT. This encodes CASSPEVETDTQYF. The entire variable domain, with the rest obtained from reference TRBV5-1 and TRBJ2-3, is as follows: KAGVTQTPRYLIKTRGQQVTLSCSPISGHRSVSWYQQTPGQGLQFLFEYFSETQRNKGNFPGRFSGRQFSNSRSEMNVSTLELGDSALYLCASSPEVETDTQYFGPGTRLTVL.

The chain couples TRBV27 to TRBJ1-5; TRBD1 aligns across 9 bases. Germline-derived CDR1 and CDR2 are MNHEY and SMNVEV (reference sequence). After removal of 4 bases from V and 5 bases from J, the junction contained 6 bases not matched to a gene. The CDR3 is 15 residues long. The chain's CDR3 is CASSSGQGIDQPQHF. Here the CDR3 DNA reads TGTGCCAGCAGTTCGGGACAGGGTATAGATCAGCCCCAGCATTTT.

The chain's CDR3 is CASSDLAVSSYEQYF. In DNA, the CDR3 is TGTGCCAGCAGTGATCTAGCGGTGAGCTCCTACGAGCAGTACTTC. The chain recombines TRBV6-1 with TRBJ2-7; 7 bases line up with TRBD2. There are 15 residues in the CDR3. Germline CDR1 and CDR2: MNHNS and SASEGT. V shed 3 bases, J shed 0 bases, and the junction held 5 bases outside the gene matches.

The chain has TRBV9 and TRBJ2-1; 7 bases line up with TRBD2. The J segment lost 4 bases and the V segment lost 4 bases, leaving 2 bases of the junction unmatched. The germline CDR1 and CDR2 sequences are SGDLS and YYNGEE. There are 13 residues in the CDR3. CDR3 loop: CASSPAGYNEQFF. The CDR3 DNA reads as TGTGCCAGCAGCCCAGCGGGATACAATGAGCAGTTCTTC.

In its sample, this clone was seen once. CDR3 nucleotides: TGTGCCAGCAGTGAAGCCCCACCACAGGGGGCGGATGGCTACACCTTC. It encodes CASSEAPPQGADGYTF. V usage is TRBV2 and J usage is TRBJ1-2, with 9 bases that match TRBD1. The CDR3 totals 16 residues. With 0 bases clipped from V and 6 bases from J, the junction kept 8 bases outside the gene matches. The germline CDR1 and CDR2 sequences are SNHLY and FYNNEI.

The gene calls are TRBV7-9 and TRBJ2-7; D might be TRBD2 (5 bases). Trimming pared 4 bases from V and 4 bases from J, leaving 20 bases between. The germline V gene encodes CDR1 SEHNR and CDR2 FQNEAQ (reference sequence). This CDR3 spans 16 amino acids. Written as DNA, the CDR3 is TGTGCCAGCAGCTCCGGACTGGTTGTCCCGTCATACGAGCAGTACTTC. It is translated as CASSSGLVVPSYEQYF.

This clone was counted a single time. This sequence joins TRBV14 and TRBJ1-5; D ambiguous. The CDR3 spans 12 residues. CDR1 and CDR2 from the germline V gene are SGHDN and FVKESK. V shed 1 base and J shed 7 bases, with 5 bases lying between them. CDR3 sequence (DNA): TGTGCCAGCAGCCAAGGGTTCCAGCCCCAGCATTTT. Its translation: CASSQGFQPQHF.

This clone was recorded only once. The rearrangement links TRBV4-3 to TRBJ2-1, with 8 bases that match TRBD1. The CDR3 spans 16 residues. The V and J ends lost 4 bases and 2 bases, in that order; junction bases with no gene match: 7. Germline lookup yields CDR1 LGHNA and CDR2 YSLEER. Here the CDR3 DNA reads TGCGCCAGCAGCCCAAGTAGGGGACAGGCCTACAATGAGCAGTTCTTC. Its translation: CASSPSRGQAYNEQFF.

The chain is built from TRBV4-1 and TRBJ2-7; either TRBD1 or TRBD2 may supply D (5 bases each). Germline assignment: CDR1 MGHRA and CDR2 YSYEKL. The CDR3 covers 15 residues. V gave up 4 bases and J gave up 3 bases, with 16 bases separating them. This CDR3 is CASSRPGRADYEQYF. The CDR3 nucleotides are TGCGCCAGCAGCCGCCCAGGGCGGGCGGACTACGAGCAGTACTTC.

The chain recombines TRBV9 with TRBJ2-7; TRBD1 or TRBD2 may be the D gene (5 bases each). CDR1 and CDR2 (germline): SGDLS, YYNGEE. V was trimmed by 3 bases and J by 2 bases, leaving 15 bases between them. The CDR3 consists of 15 residues. The CDR3 bases are TGTGCCAGCAGCGCCCAAGGGGACCCCCCCTACGAGCAGTACTTC. This sequence encodes CASSAQGDPPYEQYF.

V is TRBV6-6 and J is TRBJ2-7; TRBD2 is a possible D gene (5 bases). The V and J ends lost 2 bases and 5 bases respectively, with 13 bases between them. Germline CDR1 and CDR2: MNHNY and SVGAGI (reference sequence). There are 14 residues in the CDR3. The CDR3 DNA reads TGTGCCAGCAGTTACCCTGCTAGCTGGGACGAGCAGTACTTC. It is translated as CASSYPASWDEQYF.

This clone was observed once. This sample also contains other DNA sequences that code for the same CDR3. The chain is built from TRBV27 and TRBJ2-7; TRBD2 aligns across 7 bases. The J segment lost 3 bases and the V segment lost 7 bases, leaving 0 bases of the junction unmatched. Germline CDR1 is MNHEY and CDR2 is SMNVEV (reference sequence). The length of the CDR3 is 11 residues. The CDR3 protein is CASKRGYEQYF. CDR3 nucleotide sequence: TGTGCCAGCAAGCGGGGCTACGAGCAGTACTTC.

The gene calls are TRBV4-3 and TRBJ2-6, with 10 bases lining up with TRBD2. The CDR3 is made up of 16 amino acids. Per the germline V gene, CDR1 is LGHNA and CDR2 is YSLEER. With 0 bases clipped from V and 12 bases from J, the junction kept 8 bases outside the gene matches. CDR3 bases: TGCGCCAGCAGCCAAGATCCGGCTAGCGGGAGTGGCGTCCTGACTTTC. It is translated as CASSQDPASGSGVLTF.

The genes are TRBV6-4 and TRBJ2-3, with TRBD2 matching 13 bases. V lost 2 bases to trimming and J lost 4 bases; unmatched junction nucleotides: 0. Germline CDR1 is MRHNA and CDR2 is SNTAGT. This CDR3 comprises 15 residues. The CDR3 DNA is TGTGCCAGCAGTGACGGGACTAGCGGGGCAGATACGCAGTATTTT. It specifies CASSDGTSGADTQYF.

The chain couples TRBV23-1 to TRBJ1-4; 7 bases are shared with TRBD1. TRBV23-1 is an ORF, with its function uncertain. CDR3 size: 17 residues. After removal of 7 bases from V and 6 bases from J, the junction contained 17 bases not matched to a gene. DNA of the CDR3: TGCGCCAGCAAGATCCGCGGACAGGTAAAAGGGGATGAAAAACTGTTTTTT. It yields the protein CASKIRGQVKGDEKLFF.

J is TRBJ2-5 and V is TRBV29-1, with a possible D match to TRBD2 (6 bases). V lost 4 bases, J lost 5 bases, and 26 bases lay in between. The CDR3 has 17 amino acids. The germline V gene has CDR1 SQVTM and CDR2 ANQGSEA. CDR3 sequence (DNA): TGCAGCGTTGGTGACACTCCAGCACTAGCTAGTCTGGAGACCCAGTACTTC. Its protein product is CSVGDTPALASLETQYF.

The rearrangement uses TRBV4-3 and TRBJ2-7; TRBD1 matches at 8 bases. After removal of 0 bases from V and 7 bases from J, the junction contained 11 bases not matched to a gene. Germline V gene lookup returns CDR1 LGHNA and CDR2 YSLEER. CDR3 length equals 16 residues. The CDR3 is CASSQDGQGASGEQYF. The CDR3 bases are TGCGCCAGCAGCCAAGATGGGCAGGGGGCGTCTGGGGAGCAGTACTTC.

The chain is built from TRBV29-1 and TRBJ1-1; 7 bases fit TRBD1. V was clipped by 7 bases and J by 1 base; unmatched bases: 6. This CDR3 contains 13 residues. Germline V gene lookup returns CDR1 SQVTM and CDR2 ANQGSEA. CDR3 DNA: TGCAGCGGTGACGGGACAGCGAACACTGAAGCTTTCTTT. Translated, it gives CSGDGTANTEAFF.

V usage is TRBV7-9 and J usage is TRBJ1-2, with 7 bases aligning to TRBD1. The V gene's germline CDR1 is SEHNR and CDR2 FQNEAQ (reference sequence). V shed 11 bases and J 2 bases; nucleotides not matched to a gene: 11. The CDR3 spans 14 residues. The chain's CDR3 is CAVPPGQLNYGYTF. DNA for the CDR3: TGTGCCGTCCCCCCGGGACAGTTAAACTATGGCTACACCTTC.

The V gene is TRBV11-2, the J gene TRBJ2-1; 7 positions agree with TRBD1. The CDR3 is 15 residues long. Per the germline V gene, CDR1 is SGHAT and CDR2 is FQNNGV. V dropped 5 bases and J dropped 3; count of bases not matched to a gene: 7. CDR3 nucleotides: TGTGCCAGCAGCCCTTCGGACAGGTACTACAATGAGCAGTTCTTC. Protein sequence: CASSPSDRYYNEQFF.

The chain couples TRBV11-2 to TRBJ2-7; 12 bases map to TRBD1. The V gene end was trimmed by 3 bases and the J gene end by 5 bases; junction bases not matched to a gene: 14. The CDR3 has 18 amino acids. The germline V gene encodes CDR1 SGHAT and CDR2 FQNNGV. CDR3: CASSLDALRDRGRHEQYF. The DNA for the CDR3 is TGTGCCAGCAGCTTGGATGCCCTCCGGGACAGGGGGCGCCACGAGCAGTACTTC.

This CDR3 reads CASSGTSGPWKQYF. The CDR3 DNA sequence: TGCGCCAGCAGCGGGACTAGCGGACCCTGGAAGCAGTATTTT. This chain uses TRBV10-1 with TRBJ2-3, with 11 bases fitting TRBD2. Germline CDR1 reads WNHNN; CDR2 reads SYGVQD (reference sequence). V trimming: 6 bases; J trimming: 11 bases; junction bases outside the gene matches: 10. This CDR3 is 14 amino acids long.

V is TRBV9 and J is TRBJ2-2; D is possibly TRBD1 or TRBD2 (6 bases each). Germline CDR1 and CDR2: SGDLS and YYNGEE. The CDR3 length is 15 residues. V was cut by 8 bases and J by 6 bases, with 20 bases left in between. The CDR3 sequence is CASSGAGGASGELFF. CDR3 sequence (DNA): TGTGCCAGTTCGGGGGCGGGTGGAGCTTCCGGGGAGCTGTTTTTT. Full variable domain (rest looked up from reference TRBV9 and TRBJ2-2): DSGVTQTPKHLITATGQRVTLRCSPRSGDLSVYWYQQSLDQGLQFLIQYYNGEERAKGNILERFSAQQFPDLHSELNLSSLELGDSALYFCASSGAGGASGELFFGEGSRLTVL.

Here the CDR3 reads CASTPPQDRISGGYTF. The CDR3 DNA is TGTGCCAGCACCCCGCCCCAGGACAGGATTTCTGGGGGCTACACCTTC. This chain joins TRBV9 and TRBJ1-2; 7 bases are shared with TRBD1. The CDR3 length is 16 residues. CDR1 and CDR2 (germline): SGDLS, YYNGEE. V shed 6 bases, J shed 8 bases, and the junction held 19 bases outside the gene matches.

This sequence joins TRBV5-1 and TRBJ2-7; 7 positions agree with TRBD1. The V segment lost 5 bases and the J segment 3 bases; nucleotides outside the gene matches: 8. In germline, CDR1 is SGHRS, CDR2 YFSETQ. The CDR3 runs to 14 residues. DNA for the CDR3: TGCGCCAGCAGTCCTTATGGGACAGTCTACGAGCAGTACTTC. As protein: CASSPYGTVYEQYF.

This chain connects TRBV10-3 to TRBJ2-6; TRBD1 matches at 7 bases. Germline V gene lookup returns CDR1 ENHRY and CDR2 SYGVKD. V shed 3 bases and J 0 bases; nucleotides not matched to a gene: 11. This CDR3 is built from 19 residues. CDR3 bases: TGTGCCATCAGTGACATAACAGGGGCCACGAGCTCTGGGGCCAACGTCCTGACTTTC. Its protein product is CAISDITGATSSGANVLTF.

The chain carries TRBV5-1 and TRBJ2-7; 9 bases map to TRBD1. The germline V gene has CDR1 SGHRS and CDR2 YFSETQ. V dropped 4 bases and J dropped 3; count of bases not matched to a gene: 5. The CDR3 sequence is 14 residues long. CDR3 residues: CASSHRTGDYEQYF. The DNA for the CDR3 is TGCGCCAGCAGCCACAGGACAGGGGACTACGAGCAGTACTTC. The entire variable domain, with the rest obtained from reference TRBV5-1 and TRBJ2-7, is as follows: KAGVTQTPRYLIKTRGQQVTLSCSPISGHRSVSWYQQTPGQGLQFLFEYFSETQRNKGNFPGRFSGRQFSNSRSEMNVSTLELGDSALYLCASSHRTGDYEQYFGPGTRLTVT.

A note on this clone: An end of the junction differs from the germline gene, which may be a read error. The CDR3 DNA reads TGTGCCAGCAGTGCCACAGAACGCGTTAGCCTCTTC. Translating gives CASSATERVSLF. The rearrangement uses TRBV6-1 and TRBJ2-1; D is unclear. CDR3 length equals 12 residues. Germline V CDR1 and CDR2: MNHNS, SASEGT.

The V gene is TRBV9, the J gene TRBJ2-5; D uncertain. Per the germline V gene, CDR1 is SGDLS and CDR2 is YYNGEE. The V and J ends lost 0 bases and 4 bases respectively, with 13 bases between them. This CDR3 is built from 15 residues. The DNA of the CDR3 is TGTGCCAGCAGCGTAGGGGGATTTAGAGGAGAGACCCAGTACTTC. Translation gives CASSVGGFRGETQYF.

This clone was seen just once. The chain carries TRBV29-1 and TRBJ2-7, with TRBD2 identical over 10 bases. Germline CDR1 and CDR2: SQVTM and ANQGSEA. Trimming cost V 4 bases and J 5 bases; bases outside gene matches: 11. CDR3 length: 15 residues. The CDR3 coding sequence is TGCAGCGTTGCGGGACTAGCGCTTAAGGTGGACGAGCAGTACTTC. This encodes CSVAGLALKVDEQYF.